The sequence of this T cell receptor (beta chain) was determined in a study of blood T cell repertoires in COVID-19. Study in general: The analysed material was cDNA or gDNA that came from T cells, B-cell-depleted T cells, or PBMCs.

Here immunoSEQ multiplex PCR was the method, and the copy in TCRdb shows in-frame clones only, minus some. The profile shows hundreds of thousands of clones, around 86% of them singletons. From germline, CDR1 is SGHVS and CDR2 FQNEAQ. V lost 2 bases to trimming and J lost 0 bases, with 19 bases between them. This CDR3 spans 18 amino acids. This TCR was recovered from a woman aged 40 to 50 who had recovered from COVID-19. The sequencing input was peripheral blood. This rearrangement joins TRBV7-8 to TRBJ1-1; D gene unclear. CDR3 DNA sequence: TGTGCCAGCAGCTTAACTCTCCGCTCCCGGGTAATGAACACTGAAGCTTTCTTT. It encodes CASSLTLRSRVMNTEAFF.